This TCR beta chain stems from a study of blood T cell repertoires in COVID-19. As for the study in general: The United States, Italy and Spain supplied acute and convalescent COVID-19 samples. PBMCs, B-cell-depleted T cells, or T cells were the source of the cDNA or gDNA that made up the material.

On this clone: The same CDR3 can be traced to other DNA sequences in this sample.

In the original analysis: Amplification of reference gene primers provided the estimated nucleated cell counts. Libraries were prepared by immunoSEQ multiplex PCR; TCRdb keeps only in-frame clonotypes and omits some of them. From that table come the V and J calls and clone size; the DNA was used to work out D and trimming. In the table there are 280,000 or so clones, around 88% of which are singletons. The sample consisted of peripheral blood. The clonotype comes from a woman younger than 45 who had recovered from COVID-19.

DNA for the CDR3: TGTGCCAGCAGCCCAGGGGGCTACGAGCAGTACTTC. This codes for CASSPGGYEQYF. The chain carries TRBV7-9 and TRBJ2-7; 7 positions match TRBD1. Germline V gene lookup returns CDR1 SEHNR and CDR2 FQNEAQ (reference sequence). The CDR3 totals 12 residues. With V trimmed by 5 bases and J by 3 bases, 1 base remained unmatched.